Below, 27 T cell receptor beta chains from the same sample are listed, as sequenced in a study of blood T cell repertoires in COVID-19. Data came from immunoSEQ multiplex PCR; TCRdb stores just in-frame clones and leaves some out. The sample consists of roughly 240,000 clones, about 91% of them appearing once. Sequencing was done on a sample of PBMCs or T cells enriched from blood (not recorded which). The receptors derive from a woman in her 40s with acute COVID-19.

CDR3 DNA sequence: TGTGCCTGGAGAGTCGCAGGGTATCGGTCACCCCTCCACTTT. It encodes CAWRVAGYRSPLHF. J is TRBJ1-6 and V is TRBV30; a possible D gene is TRBD1 (5 bases). The CDR3 loop spans 14 amino acids. Germline CDR1 GTSNPN, CDR2 SVGIG (reference sequence). V shed 3 bases and J shed 10 bases, with 16 bases lying between them.

This clone was found a few times. The chain recombines TRBV11-2 with TRBJ1-2; D perhaps matches TRBD1 (5 bases). V lost 5 bases and J lost 8, with 18 bases in between. CDR1 and CDR2 (germline): SGHAT, FQNNGV. The CDR3 contains 14 residues. In DNA form, the CDR3 reads TGTGCCAGCAGCCCTCTCCTTGGCGGGGCGGGCTACACCTTC. Encoded protein: CASSPLLGGAGYTF.

This chain uses TRBV6-5 with TRBJ2-7, with D hard to call. V was shortened by 9 bases and J by 2 bases, with 11 bases between the two germline ends. CDR1 and CDR2 from the germline V gene are MNHEY and SVGAGI. The CDR3 extends over 12 amino acids. DNA of the CDR3: TGTGCCAGTTCGGGTTCTGCCTACGAGCAGTACTTC. Protein: CASSGSAYEQYF.

The CDR3 spells CASRGWKREGTDTQYF. Written as DNA, the CDR3 is TGCGCCAGCCGGGGATGGAAGCGGGAGGGCACAGATACGCAGTATTTT. This rearrangement joins TRBV10-1 to TRBJ2-3, with 9 positions matching TRBD2. CDR3 length: 16 residues. V shed 8 bases and J 1 base; nucleotides not matched to a gene: 10. Germline values: CDR1 WNHNN, CDR2 SYGVQD (reference sequence).

The chain has TRBV10-3 and TRBJ2-1; D gene unclear. The CDR3 has 13 amino acids. V was trimmed by 9 bases and J by 3 bases, leaving 12 bases between them. Germline CDR1 reads ENHRY; CDR2 reads SYGVKD. CDR3 sequence: CAITVQDYNEQFF. The CDR3 coding sequence is TGTGCCATTACGGTGCAGGACTACAATGAGCAGTTCTTC.

This chain uses TRBV27 with TRBJ2-7, with D perhaps matching TRBD2 (7 bases). Germline loops: CDR1 MNHEY, CDR2 SMNVEV (reference sequence). This CDR3 has 14 amino acids. Deletions cut 2 bases from V and 2 bases from J, with 10 bases between. Written as DNA, the CDR3 is TGTGCCAGCAGTTTAAAGGGGGGGCCCTACGAGCAGTACTTC. It specifies CASSLKGGPYEQYF.

This clone was seen more than once but under ten times. The CDR3 sequence is CASSYSRSGSYEQYF. As DNA, the CDR3 is TGTGCCAGCAGTTACTCGCGGTCGGGCTCCTACGAGCAGTACTTC. This chain links TRBV6-6 with TRBJ2-7; D uncertain. The CDR3 contains 15 residues. CDR1 and CDR2 from the germline V gene are MNHNY and SVGAGI (reference sequence). V was clipped by 0 bases and J by 0 bases, with 9 bases between them.

J is TRBJ2-2 and V is TRBV10-2; 10 bases agree with TRBD1. The CDR3 covers 14 residues. Germline CDR1 reads WSHSY; CDR2 reads SAAADI. Trimming took 7 bases from V and 5 from J; bases not matched to a gene: 4. The CDR3 DNA follows: TGCGCCAGCACGGACAGGGGGTGGACCGGGGAGCTGTTTTTT. Translated, it gives CASTDRGWTGELFF.

The chain has TRBV5-8 and TRBJ2-5; the D gene is possibly TRBD2 (5 bases). This CDR3 has 13 residues. CDR1 is SGHTS and CDR2 is YDEGEE in the germline V gene. V gave up 7 bases and J gave up 5 bases, with 15 bases separating them. In nucleotides, the CDR3 is TGTGCCAGCCCCCAATCGCCGGGGGAGACCCAGTACTTC. It codes for CASPQSPGETQYF.

The chain carries TRBV28 and TRBJ1-1, with D perhaps TRBD1 (6 bases). The V end was cut by 8 bases, the J end by 8 bases, with 15 bases between. The V gene's germline CDR1 is MDHEN and CDR2 SYDVKM. The CDR3 is made up of 12 amino acids. Written as DNA, the CDR3 is TGTGCCAGCTTTCTACCCGGACAGGAAGCTTTCTTT. It yields the protein CASFLPGQEAFF.

The V call is TRBV9, the J call TRBJ2-1; D is ambiguous. Germline CDR1 is SGDLS and CDR2 is YYNGEE. This CDR3 is built from 16 residues. V lost 4 bases to trimming and J lost 2 bases, with 16 bases between them. The CDR3 loop reads CASSPRLGDTYNEQFF. CDR3 DNA: TGTGCCAGCAGCCCCCGTTTGGGCGATACCTACAATGAGCAGTTCTTC.

The V and J genes are TRBV3-1 (or the pseudogene TRBV3-2) and TRBJ1-4; no reliable D call. V was shortened by 0 bases and J by 5 bases, with 10 bases between the two germline ends. This CDR3 has 15 amino acids. CDR1 LGHDT and CDR2 YNNKEL come from the germline V gene (reference sequence). CDR3 region: CASSQEGRRNEKLFF. The CDR3 nucleotides read TGTGCCAGCAGCCAAGAGGGGAGGCGGAATGAAAAACTGTTTTTT.

The chain uses TRBV24-1 and TRBJ2-1; 13 positions agree with TRBD2. CDR1 and CDR2 (germline): KGHDR, SFDVKD. CDR3 size: 13 residues. Losses at the gene ends were 12 bases for V and 8 bases for J; bases not matched to a gene: 6. The CDR3 sequence: CAARTSGSDEQFF. The CDR3 region has the DNA TGTGCCGCACGGACTAGCGGGAGCGATGAGCAGTTCTTC.

V is TRBV7-2 and J is TRBJ1-1; no definite D call. The V end lost 1 base, the J end lost 3 bases, and 9 bases lay between the germline ends. Germline values: CDR1 SGHTA, CDR2 FQGNSA. This CDR3 region has 14 residues. The CDR3 loop is CASSLGVRYTEAFF. The CDR3 DNA sequence: TGTGCCAGCAGCTTAGGAGTACGATACACTGAAGCTTTCTTT. Full variable domain (outside the CDR3, taken from reference TRBV7-2 and TRBJ1-1): GAGVSQSPSNKVTEKGKDVELRCDPISGHTALYWYRQSLGQGLEFLIYFQGNSAPDKSGLPSDRFSAERTGGSVSTLTIQRTQQEDSAVYLCASSLGVRYTEAFFGQGTRLTVV.

This chain joins TRBV4-3 and TRBJ2-6, with 9 bases identical to TRBD1. Germline CDR1 reads LGHNA; CDR2 reads YSLEER. J was trimmed by 5 bases and V by 5 bases; bases with no gene match: 4. The CDR3 is made up of 15 amino acids. The CDR3 sequence: CASSEQGARANVLTF. CDR3 nucleotides: TGCGCCAGCAGCGAACAGGGGGCGAGGGCCAACGTCCTGACTTTC.

This chain uses TRBV5-6 with TRBJ1-3; D remains unclear. This CDR3 has 16 amino acids. V lost 5 bases, J lost 2 bases, and 17 bases lay in between. Germline V gene sequence: CDR1 SGHDT, CDR2 YYEEEE. The CDR3 loop is CASRAFSLRAGNTIYF. CDR3 DNA: TGTGCCAGCAGGGCATTCTCCTTACGGGCTGGAAACACCATATATTTT. Drawing the rest from reference TRBV5-6 and TRBJ1-3, the complete variable domain is DAGVTQSPTHLIKTRGQQVTLRCSPKSGHDTVSWYQQALGQGPQFIFQYYEEEERQRGNFPDRFSGHQFPNYSSELNVNALLLGDSALYLCASRAFSLRAGNTIYFGEGSWLTVV.

J is TRBJ2-7 and V is TRBV14; 13 nucleotides match TRBD2. The CDR3 loop spans 16 amino acids. The V gene end was trimmed by 1 base and the J gene end by 6 bases; junction bases not matched to a gene: 6. Germline CDR1 SGHDN, CDR2 FVKESK. CDR3 loop: CASSQVLGLAGREQYV. The CDR3 DNA follows: TGTGCCAGCAGCCAAGTATTGGGACTAGCGGGACGCGAGCAGTACGTC.

This clone was seen a single time. This chain connects TRBV7-2 to TRBJ1-5, with D possibly TRBD1 on 6 matching bases. V was pared by 4 bases and J by 0 bases, with 13 bases between. Germline V gives CDR1 SGHTA, CDR2 FQGNSA. The CDR3 sequence is 16 residues long. The DNA of the CDR3 is TGTGCCAGCAGCTACTCGACAGGTTATAGCAATCAGCCCCAGCATTTT. Its translation: CASSYSTGYSNQPQHF. The full variable domain, its missing parts supplied by reference TRBV7-2 and TRBJ1-5, is GAGVSQSPSNKVTEKGKDVELRCDPISGHTALYWYRQSLGQGLEFLIYFQGNSAPDKSGLPSDRFSAERTGGSVSTLTIQRTQQEDSAVYLCASSYSTGYSNQPQHFGDGTRLSIL.

V gene TRBV7-6 combines with J gene TRBJ1-2, with TRBD1 as a possible D gene (6 bases). CDR3 length equals 13 residues. In germline, CDR1 is SGHVS, CDR2 FNYEAQ. With 6 bases removed from V and 4 bases from J, the gap between germline ends came to 12 bases. The CDR3 coding sequence is TGTGCCAGCAGTTCCCGAGGGGGCTATGGCTACACCTTC. It yields the protein CASSSRGGYGYTF.

The V call is TRBV7-2, the J call TRBJ2-1; TRBD2 matches 8 bases. The V gene's germline CDR1 is SGHTA and CDR2 FQGNSA. Trimming took 4 bases from V and 7 from J; bases not matched to a gene: 12. The CDR3 consists of 16 residues. The CDR3 sequence: CASSSPGLGSQNEQFF. CDR3 coding DNA: TGTGCCAGCAGCTCCCCGGGACTAGGGTCTCAGAATGAGCAGTTCTTC.

This clone was seen a few times. The rearrangement joins TRBV2 to TRBJ1-2, with D unclear. CDR3 length: 11 amino acids. Trimming stripped 7 bases from V and 5 bases from J, with 8 bases between. Germline V lookup: CDR1 SNHLY, CDR2 FYNNEI. The CDR3 reads CASTQNYGYTF. The DNA for the CDR3 is TGTGCCAGCACTCAGAATTATGGCTACACCTTC.

The V gene is TRBV15, the J gene TRBJ1-5; D perhaps matches TRBD1 (6 bases). CDR3 length: 17 amino acids. Germline V gene lookup returns CDR1 LNHNV and CDR2 YYDKDF (reference sequence). V was pared by 0 bases and J by 1 base, with 13 bases between. CDR3 sequence: CATSRDWGQISNQPQHF. The CDR3 region has the DNA TGTGCCACCAGCAGAGATTGGGGACAAATAAGCAATCAGCCCCAGCATTTT.

The chain has TRBV20-1 and TRBJ1-4, with unresolved D. V gave up 3 bases and J gave up 4 bases, with 12 bases separating them. The CDR3 contains 14 residues. CDR1 and CDR2 from the germline V gene are DFQATT and SNEGSKA (reference sequence). The CDR3 DNA follows: TGCAGTGCTAGTGGGGAGGGCTTTAATGAAAAACTGTTTTTT. Translating gives CSASGEGFNEKLFF.

This clone was seen a handful of times. This chain links TRBV19 with TRBJ2-2; 9 nucleotides line up with TRBD2. The CDR3 has 16 residues. Germline V gene data show CDR1 as LNHDA and CDR2 as SQIVND (reference sequence). V gave up 6 bases and J gave up 1 base; unmatched junction bases: 6. The CDR3 protein is CASSPGTSWNTGELFF. The CDR3 nucleotides are TGTGCCAGTAGCCCCGGGACTAGCTGGAACACCGGGGAGCTGTTTTTT.

The J gene is TRBJ2-1, the V gene TRBV2, with 11 positions matching TRBD1. This CDR3 has 15 residues. CDR1 is SNHLY and CDR2 is FYNNEI in the germline V gene. V lost 8 bases to trimming and J lost 2 bases; unmatched junction nucleotides: 5. CDR3 loop: CASWVGQGAYNEQFF. As DNA, the CDR3 is TGTGCCAGCTGGGTGGGACAGGGGGCCTACAATGAGCAGTTCTTC.

This clone has just a few counts. V gene TRBV5-6 combines with J gene TRBJ1-3; D unclear. The V gene lost 4 bases and the J gene lost 2 bases, with 10 bases spanning the gap. This CDR3 is built from 14 residues. Germline values: CDR1 SGHDT, CDR2 YYEEEE. CDR3 DNA sequence: TGTGCCAGCAGCGAGAGGGCAGCTGGAAACACCATATATTTT. This translates into CASSERAAGNTIYF.

The chain couples TRBV12-3 or TRBV12-4 to TRBJ1-1; unclear D gene. This CDR3 region has 12 residues. V was cut by 6 bases and J by 3 bases, with 8 bases left in between. The CDR3, as DNA: TGTGCCAGCAGCTTTACAGACACTGAAGCTTTCTTT. It specifies CASSFTDTEAFF.